This T cell receptor beta chain was sequenced during a study of a mutant IDH1 vaccine in newly diagnosed glioma. Findings and caveats of the study: Seemingly, pseudoprogression had no relation to changes in the top peripheral T cell clonotypes.

Time point indicated: baseline, week 1 (first vaccination visit). The treatment here: pre-vaccination baseline after standard-of-care therapy. Each of the donors came in with new WHO grade 3 or 4 astrocytomas that were IDH1-mutant and ATRX-lost. Using immunoSEQ multiplex PCR, the repertoire was profiled, and TCRdb retains in-frame clones only, with some absent. The sample contains roughly 34,000 clones, more than 70% of which appear only once. The CDR3 is made up of 14 amino acids. CDR1 is KGHSH, CDR2 LQKENI, per germline. Trimming shortened V by 2 bases and J by 3 bases, and 10 bases separated the two germline ends. Comment on this clone: Its antigen is as yet unknown.

The sample in question was peripheral blood mononuclear cells (PBMCs), obtained from a glioma patient treated with radiotherapy, temozolomide or both. The chain uses TRBV18 and TRBJ2-5; no clear D gene. This sequence was found in a man aged 45-65 years with glioma. Some clones in this sample may be carry-over from other donors' samples. The CDR3 bases are TGTGCCAGCTCACCAGGCGCCAGAGAAGAGACCCAGTACTTC. Its protein product is CASSPGAREETQYF.